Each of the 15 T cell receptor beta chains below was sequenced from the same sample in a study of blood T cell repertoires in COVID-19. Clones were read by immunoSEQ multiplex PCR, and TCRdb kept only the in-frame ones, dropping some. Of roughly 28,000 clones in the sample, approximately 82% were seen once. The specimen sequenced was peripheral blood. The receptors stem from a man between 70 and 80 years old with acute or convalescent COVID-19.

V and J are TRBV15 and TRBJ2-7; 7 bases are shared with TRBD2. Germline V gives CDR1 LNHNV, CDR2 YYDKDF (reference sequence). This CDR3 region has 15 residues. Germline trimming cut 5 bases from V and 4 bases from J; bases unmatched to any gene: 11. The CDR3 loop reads CATSSGSSGSYEQYF. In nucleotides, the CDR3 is TGTGCCACCAGCTCGGGGTCTAGCGGTAGTTACGAGCAGTACTTC.

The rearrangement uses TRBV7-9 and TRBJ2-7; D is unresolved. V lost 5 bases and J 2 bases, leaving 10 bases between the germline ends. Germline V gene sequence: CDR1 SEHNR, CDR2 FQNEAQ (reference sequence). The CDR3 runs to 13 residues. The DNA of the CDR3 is TGTGCCAGCAGCCCGACAACGACCTACGAGCAGTACTTC. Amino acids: CASSPTTTYEQYF.

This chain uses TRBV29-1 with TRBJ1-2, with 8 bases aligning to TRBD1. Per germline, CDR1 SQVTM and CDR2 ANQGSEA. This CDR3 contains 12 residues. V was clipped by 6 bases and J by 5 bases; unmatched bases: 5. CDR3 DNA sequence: TGCAGCGTCCCCGGACAGGGATATGGCTACACCTTC. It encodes CSVPGQGYGYTF. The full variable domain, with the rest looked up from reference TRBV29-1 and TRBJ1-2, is SAVISQKPSRDICQRGTSLTIQCQVDSQVTMMFWYRQQPGQSLTLIATANQGSEATYESGFVIDKFPISRPNLTFSTLTVSNMSPEDSSIYLCSVPGQGYGYTFGSGTRLTVV.

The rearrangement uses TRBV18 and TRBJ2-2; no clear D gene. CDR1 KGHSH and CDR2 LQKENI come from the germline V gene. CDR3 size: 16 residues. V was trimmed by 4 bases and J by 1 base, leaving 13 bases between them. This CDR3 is CASSRAIPLNTGELFF. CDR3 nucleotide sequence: TGTGCCAGCTCACGAGCCATCCCGCTGAACACCGGGGAGCTGTTTTTT.

CDR3 nucleotide sequence: TGCAGTGCTAGTTCCGCCTACGAGCAGTACTTC. Translated, it gives CSASSAYEQYF. The chain combines TRBV20-1 with TRBJ2-7; D is ambiguous. CDR1 is DFQATT, CDR2 SNEGSKA, per germline (reference sequence). This CDR3 has 11 residues. Trimming removed 3 bases from V and 2 bases from J, with 5 bases in between.

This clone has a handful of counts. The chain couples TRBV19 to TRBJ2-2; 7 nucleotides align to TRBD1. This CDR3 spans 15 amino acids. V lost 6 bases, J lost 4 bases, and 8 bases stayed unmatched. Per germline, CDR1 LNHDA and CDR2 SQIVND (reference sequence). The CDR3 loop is CASSLSTGITGELFF. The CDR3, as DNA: TGTGCCAGTAGCCTATCGACAGGGATCACCGGGGAGCTGTTTTTT.

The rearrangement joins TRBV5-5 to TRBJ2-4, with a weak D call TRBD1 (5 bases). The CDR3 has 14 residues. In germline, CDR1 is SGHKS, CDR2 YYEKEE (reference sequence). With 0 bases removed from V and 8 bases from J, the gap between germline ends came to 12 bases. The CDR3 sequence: CASSLEGPRDIQYF. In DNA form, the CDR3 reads TGTGCCAGCAGCTTGGAGGGGCCTCGGGACATTCAGTACTTC. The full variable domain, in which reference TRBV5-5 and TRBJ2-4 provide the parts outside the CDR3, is DAGVTQSPTHLIKTRGQQVTLRCSPISGHKSVSWYQQVLGQGPQFIFQYYEKEERGRGNFPDRFSARQFPNYSSELNVNALLLGDSALYLCASSLEGPRDIQYFGAGTRLSVL.

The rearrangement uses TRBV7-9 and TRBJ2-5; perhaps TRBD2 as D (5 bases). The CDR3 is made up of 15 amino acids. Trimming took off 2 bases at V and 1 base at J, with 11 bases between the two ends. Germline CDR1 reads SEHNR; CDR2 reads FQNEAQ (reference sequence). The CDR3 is CASSLFRDPQETQYF. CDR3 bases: TGTGCCAGCAGCTTATTCCGGGATCCCCAAGAGACCCAGTACTTC.

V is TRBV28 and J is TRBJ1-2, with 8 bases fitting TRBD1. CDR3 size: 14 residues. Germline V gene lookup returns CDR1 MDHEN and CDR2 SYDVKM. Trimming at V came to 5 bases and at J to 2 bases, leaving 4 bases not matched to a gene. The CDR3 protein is CASSTGQVNYGYTF. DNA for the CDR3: TGTGCCAGCAGTACGGGACAGGTGAACTATGGCTACACCTTC.

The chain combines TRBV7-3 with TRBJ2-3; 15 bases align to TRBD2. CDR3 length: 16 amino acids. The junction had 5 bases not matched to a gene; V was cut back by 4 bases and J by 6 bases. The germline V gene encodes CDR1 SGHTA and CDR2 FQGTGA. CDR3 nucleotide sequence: TGTGCCAGCAGCTCGGGACTAGCGGGAGGAGAGGATACGCAGTATTTT. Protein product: CASSSGLAGGEDTQYF.

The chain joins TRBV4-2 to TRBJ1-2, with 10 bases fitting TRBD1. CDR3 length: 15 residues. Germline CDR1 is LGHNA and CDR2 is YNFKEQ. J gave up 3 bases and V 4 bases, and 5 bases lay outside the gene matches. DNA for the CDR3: TGTGCCAGCAGCCCAGACAGGGGGCGCGACTATGGCTACACCTTC. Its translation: CASSPDRGRDYGYTF.

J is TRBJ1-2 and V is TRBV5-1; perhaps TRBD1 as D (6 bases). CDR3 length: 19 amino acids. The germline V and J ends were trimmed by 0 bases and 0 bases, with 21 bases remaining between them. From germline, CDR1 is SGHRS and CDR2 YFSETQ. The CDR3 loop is CASSLGGGLDHPSNYGYTF. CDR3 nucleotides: TGCGCCAGCAGCTTGGGCGGGGGGCTCGACCACCCTTCTAACTATGGCTACACCTTC.

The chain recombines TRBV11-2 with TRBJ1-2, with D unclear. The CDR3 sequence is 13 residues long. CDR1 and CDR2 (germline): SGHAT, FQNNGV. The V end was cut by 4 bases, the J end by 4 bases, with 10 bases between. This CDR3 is CASSSPGFYGYTF. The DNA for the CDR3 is TGTGCCAGCAGCTCCCCCGGGTTCTATGGCTACACCTTC.

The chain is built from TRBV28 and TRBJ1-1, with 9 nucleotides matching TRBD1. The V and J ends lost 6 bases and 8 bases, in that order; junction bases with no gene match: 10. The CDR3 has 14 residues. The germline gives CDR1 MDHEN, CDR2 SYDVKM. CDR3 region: CASSLYRGRVEAFF. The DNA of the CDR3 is TGTGCCAGCAGCCTGTACAGGGGGCGAGTGGAAGCTTTCTTT.

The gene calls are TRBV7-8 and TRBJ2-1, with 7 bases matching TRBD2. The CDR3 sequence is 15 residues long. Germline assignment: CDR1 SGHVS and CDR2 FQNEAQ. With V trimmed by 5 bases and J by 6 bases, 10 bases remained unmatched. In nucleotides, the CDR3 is TGTGCCAGCAGCGAGACTAGAGCGGGGATCAATGAGCAGTTCTTC. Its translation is CASSETRAGINEQFF.